This TCR beta chain was identified during a study of early T cells in non-severe SARS-CoV-2 infection. Study-wide points: Comparison of clonotypes with VDJdb favored anti-spike CD8 responses while missing private and CD4 specificities.

Ten or more counts support this clonotype. Its specificity is unknown. This CDR3 has 13 amino acids. V dropped 2 bases and J dropped 6 bases, with 10 bases sitting between them. Germline CDR1 SGHTA, CDR2 FQGNSA. Individually, cDNA molecules had unique molecular identifiers attached to them. TCRdb used MiXCR to reprocess the 5' RACE reads, holding one entry per CDR3 protein. The sample holds tens of thousands of distinct CDR3 sequences, about 12% seen once. The rearrangement uses TRBV7-2 and TRBJ1-2; D uncertain. This TCR derives from an adult who was a healthcare worker with PCR-confirmed SARS-CoV-2 infection or an uninfected control (not recorded which). Sequencing was done on a sample of whole blood. CDR3 nucleotides: TGTGCCAGCAGCTTATTCACGCAGGATGGCTACACCTTC. This encodes CASSLFTQDGYTF.